The 10 T cell receptor beta chains listed next were all sequenced from one sample in a study of spatial heterogeneity in lung cancer. Each CDR3 protein is one row after TCRdb ran MiXCR on the 5' RACE reads. This sample yields around 41,000 distinct CDR3 sequences, of which around 6.5% are seen a single time; about two fifths belongs to the top ten. Indicated time point: sample taken at primary tumor resection. No cells were sorted before sequencing. The whole RNA sequenced was extracted from tumor, nontumor lung or frozen PBMC. The sequences come from PBMCs, collected at surgery. These receptors were taken from a female donor with early-stage non-small cell lung cancer.

This clonotype was seen at least ten times. The chain uses TRBV7-2 and TRBJ2-4; D may be TRBD1 (5 bases). With 0 bases removed from V and 2 bases from J, the gap between germline ends came to 11 bases. Germline V gives CDR1 SGHTA, CDR2 FQGNSA. The CDR3 contains 16 residues. As DNA, the CDR3 is TGTGCCAGCAGCTTAGCGCAGACAGCCTCCAAAAACATTCAGTACTTC. Translated: CASSLAQTASKNIQYF.

This clonotype was observed many times. The gene calls are TRBV7-9 and TRBJ2-2, with D possibly TRBD1 on 6 matching bases. There are 16 residues in the CDR3. The germline V and J ends were trimmed by 5 bases and 1 base, with 14 bases remaining between them. Germline assignment: CDR1 SEHNR and CDR2 FQNEAQ (reference sequence). The CDR3 is CASSPDRFLNTGELFF. CDR3 nucleotide sequence: TGTGCCAGCAGCCCAGACAGGTTTCTGAACACCGGGGAGCTGTTTTTT.

This chain uses TRBV2 with TRBJ2-1; the match to TRBD2 covers 16 bases. The CDR3 sequence is 19 residues long. With V trimmed by 3 bases and J by 0 bases, 5 bases remained unmatched. CDR1 and CDR2 from the germline V gene are SNHLY and FYNNEI. CDR3 protein: CASSDPGLAGGSSYNEQFF. The DNA for the CDR3 is TGTGCCAGCAGTGACCCGGGACTAGCGGGGGGGAGCTCCTACAATGAGCAGTTCTTC.

This clonotype came up many times. CDR3 loop: CASSRGQGVYEQYF. The CDR3 nucleotides are TGCGCCAGCAGCCGAGGACAGGGGGTCTACGAGCAGTACTTC. This chain connects TRBV4-1 to TRBJ2-7; the match to TRBD1 covers 10 bases. The germline CDR1 and CDR2 sequences are MGHRA and YSYEKL. This CDR3 has 14 residues. V lost 4 bases and J lost 3; bases outside the gene matches: 3.

This clonotype was found a few times. V is TRBV29-1 and J is TRBJ1-1, with D perhaps matching TRBD1 (6 bases). CDR1 is SQVTM, CDR2 ANQGSEA, per germline. V lost 6 bases to trimming and J lost 5 bases, with 16 bases between them. The CDR3 has 13 residues. The CDR3 coding sequence is TGCAGCGTCCTTGTTGGGGGCTTTACTGAAGCTTTCTTT. The encoded protein is CSVLVGGFTEAFF.

At least ten counts were recorded for this clonotype. This chain connects TRBV11-2 to TRBJ2-4; 8 nucleotides align to TRBD1. The CDR3 is made up of 15 amino acids. Germline V gene lookup returns CDR1 SGHAT and CDR2 FQNNGV. V was clipped by 8 bases and J by 1 base; unmatched bases: 7. In DNA, the CDR3 is TGTGCCAGCGGATCACAGGGGGAGGCCAAAAACATTCAGTACTTC. Its protein product is CASGSQGEAKNIQYF.

This clonotype came up many times. This rearrangement joins TRBV15 to TRBJ2-2; 8 positions match TRBD1. The germline CDR1 and CDR2 sequences are LNHNV and YYDKDF (reference sequence). The junction had 3 bases not matched to a gene; V was cut back by 2 bases and J by 1 base. The length of the CDR3 is 16 residues. The DNA of the CDR3 is TGTGCCACCAGCAGATCAGGGGGCTTGAACACCGGGGAGCTGTTTTTT. Amino acid sequence: CATSRSGGLNTGELFF.

This clonotype has at least ten counts. The V and J genes are TRBV7-8 and TRBJ1-5; D might be TRBD1 (5 bases). V was shortened by 5 bases and J by 7 bases, with 12 bases between the two germline ends. The germline V gene has CDR1 SGHVS and CDR2 FQNEAQ. The CDR3 sequence is 13 residues long. The CDR3 DNA follows: TGTGCCAGCAGCGACAGCTCGTGGCAGCCCCAGCATTTT. Protein product: CASSDSSWQPQHF.

The sample holds a few counts of this clonotype. J is TRBJ1-4 and V is TRBV27; TRBD1 aligns across 8 bases. CDR1 is MNHEY, CDR2 SMNVEV, per germline (reference sequence). V lost 2 bases and J lost 7; bases outside the gene matches: 3. The CDR3 spans 14 residues. CDR3 loop: CASSLQGAFEKLFF. The CDR3 DNA is TGTGCCAGCAGTTTACAGGGGGCGTTTGAAAAACTGTTTTTT.

In its sample, this clonotype was seen many times. The genes are TRBV6-5 and TRBJ2-5; 10 bases fit TRBD2. The V segment lost 6 bases and the J segment 2 bases; nucleotides outside the gene matches: 9. The germline gives CDR1 MNHEY, CDR2 SVGAGI. This CDR3 spans 16 amino acids. The CDR3 region has the DNA TGTGCCAGCAGCGAACTAGCGGGGACCATTCAAGAGACCCAGTACTTC. This translates into CASSELAGTIQETQYF.